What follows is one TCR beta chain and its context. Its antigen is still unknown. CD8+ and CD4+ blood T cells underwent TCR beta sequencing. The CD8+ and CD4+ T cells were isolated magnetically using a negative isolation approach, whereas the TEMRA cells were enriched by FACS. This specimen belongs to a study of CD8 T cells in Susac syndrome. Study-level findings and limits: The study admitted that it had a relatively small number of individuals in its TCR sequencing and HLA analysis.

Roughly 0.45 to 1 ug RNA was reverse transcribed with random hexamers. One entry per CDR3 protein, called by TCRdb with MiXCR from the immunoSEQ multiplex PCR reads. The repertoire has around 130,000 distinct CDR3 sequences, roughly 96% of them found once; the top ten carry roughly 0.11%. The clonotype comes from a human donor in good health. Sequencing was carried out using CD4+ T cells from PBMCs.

The CDR3 nucleotides are TGTGCCAGCAACAGGGACACTGAAGCTTTCTTT. As protein: CASNRDTEAFF. The chain uses TRBV12-3 or TRBV12-4 and TRBJ1-1; tentative D call: TRBD1 (6 bases). V was clipped by 7 bases and J by 3 bases, with 6 bases between them. This CDR3 has 11 residues.